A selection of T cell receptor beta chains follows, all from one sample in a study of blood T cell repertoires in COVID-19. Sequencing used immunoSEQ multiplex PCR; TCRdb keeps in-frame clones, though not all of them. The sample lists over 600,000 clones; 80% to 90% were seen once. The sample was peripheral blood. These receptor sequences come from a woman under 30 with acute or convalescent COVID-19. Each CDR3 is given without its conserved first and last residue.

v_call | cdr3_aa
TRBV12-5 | ASGPPTTGRMNTEAF
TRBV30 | AWSVANYGYT
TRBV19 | ASSAGTGRNIQY
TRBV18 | ASSPPRPPGTGGDSPLH
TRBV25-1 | ASSAGSKNTEAF
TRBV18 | ASSPNGTATANYGYT
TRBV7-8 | ASSFYRDRNQPQH
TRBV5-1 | ASSLAGGLSYEQY
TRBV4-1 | ASSQTTSGGSDTQY
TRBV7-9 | ASSLGDRVGTEAF
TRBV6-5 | ASRPETGGLTEAF
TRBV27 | ASSTPSGLMSSYNSPLH
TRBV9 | ASSVATGQGLDTQY
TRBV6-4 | ASSDSSVNTGELF
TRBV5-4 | ASSLERMRGMNTEAF
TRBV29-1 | SVAKQGAKNIQY
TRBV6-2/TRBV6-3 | ASSFGQGNLYGYT
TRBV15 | ATSRRDFSNQPQH
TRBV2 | ASSEAYAGGTDGELF
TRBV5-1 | ASSPFRGTEAF
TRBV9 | ASSVDPPGQGLVYGYT
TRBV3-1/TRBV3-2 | ASSQSGKLNEKLF
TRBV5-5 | ASSTWTSGGAATRTQY
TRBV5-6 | ASSPGTGGYEQY
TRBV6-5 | ASTSVYSGDYGYT
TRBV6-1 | ASSEALTAGMGANVLT
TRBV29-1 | SVAPTGETEAF
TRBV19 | ASKQGAVGYT
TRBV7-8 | ASSNRDYRGNTEAF
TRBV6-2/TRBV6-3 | ASSYRVTGMNTEAF
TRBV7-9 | ASSMDRVDTEAF
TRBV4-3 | ASSQGNSRNSPLH
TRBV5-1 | ASSRTDRNSPLH
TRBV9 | ASSVVGRGGYNEQF
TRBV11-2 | ASSLEGGPGYGYT
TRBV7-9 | ASTSGVGQGLEKLF